These 28 T cell receptor beta chains were sequenced from one sample in a study of identical twins. TCRdb re-derived calls from the 5' RACE reads in MiXCR, one entry per CDR3 protein. The table has a few hundred thousand distinct CDR3 sequences, 18% seen once. Source material: naive T cells sorted from blood. All receptors derive from a man aged 45-60 years in good health.

This clonotype was seen only a few times. This chain uses TRBV11-1 with TRBJ1-1; D is unresolved. CDR3 size: 16 residues. The germline CDR1 and CDR2 sequences are SGHAT and FQDESV (reference sequence). Trimming left V 1 base short and J 4 bases short, with 16 bases between. In DNA, the CDR3 is TGTGCCAGCAGCTTAGGTCGTCCAGGCCTGCCCACTGAAGCTTTCTTT. It specifies CASSLGRPGLPTEAFF.

The chain has TRBV7-2 and TRBJ1-2; 9 bases are shared with TRBD1. V lost 5 bases to trimming and J lost 7 bases; unmatched junction nucleotides: 5. The V gene's germline CDR1 is SGHTA and CDR2 FQGNSA. The CDR3 has 13 amino acids. The CDR3 protein is CASSTSTGGGYTF. CDR3 bases: TGTGCCAGCAGCACATCGACAGGGGGTGGCTACACCTTC.

This clonotype came up many times. Sequence at one end of the junction differs from germline and may be a read error. The CDR3 region has the DNA TGTGCCAGCAGCCGTACAGGGGCAAGCACAGATACGCAGTATTTT. Protein product: CASSRTGASTDTQYF. The chain employs TRBV4-3 and TRBJ2-3, with 7 bases lining up with TRBD1. This CDR3 is built from 15 residues. Looked up from germline, CDR1 is LGHNA and CDR2 is YSLEER.

In its sample, this clonotype was seen a few times. The chain employs TRBV29-1 and TRBJ2-1, with D unclear. V was pared by 5 bases and J by 0 bases, with 5 bases between. The length of the CDR3 is 12 residues. Germline V CDR1 and CDR2: SQVTM, ANQGSEA. The CDR3 DNA follows: TGCAGCGTTTTAGGCTCCTACAATGAGCAGTTCTTC. Translating gives CSVLGSYNEQFF.

This clonotype showed up just a few times. The chain links TRBV5-1 to TRBJ1-6, with TRBD1 matching 7 bases. The J segment lost 7 bases and the V segment lost 0 bases, leaving 4 bases of the junction unmatched. There are 15 residues in the CDR3. Germline values: CDR1 SGHRS, CDR2 YFSETQ. In DNA, the CDR3 is TGCGCCAGCAGCTTGGCCGGGACAGAAAATTCACCCCTCCACTTT. Its translation is CASSLAGTENSPLHF.

The V and J genes are TRBV7-2 and TRBJ2-3; D remains unclear. V shed 5 bases and J shed 8 bases, with 14 bases lying between them. Germline-derived CDR1 and CDR2 are SGHTA and FQGNSA. The CDR3 has 13 residues. The CDR3 protein is CASSPDKVATQYF. CDR3 in DNA: TGTGCCAGCAGCCCCGACAAAGTCGCTACGCAGTATTTT.

This clonotype was seen only a few times. The V call is TRBV4-1, the J call TRBJ2-2, with 8 positions matching TRBD1. Germline V gene data show CDR1 as MGHRA and CDR2 as YSYEKL. V lost 5 bases and J lost 3; bases outside the gene matches: 2. The CDR3 is 14 residues long. CDR3 region: CASSWTGYTGELFF. Here the CDR3 DNA reads TGCGCCAGCAGCTGGACAGGGTACACCGGGGAGCTGTTTTTT.

This clonotype was recorded many times. V is TRBV2 and J is TRBJ1-2; no definite D call. Per the germline V gene, CDR1 is SNHLY and CDR2 is FYNNEI. The CDR3 runs to 12 residues. V was pared by 5 bases and J by 7 bases, with 11 bases between. DNA for the CDR3: TGTGCCAGCAGTCAAACAGCGGCTGGCTACACCTTC. Its translation: CASSQTAAGYTF.

This clonotype was observed a few times. The chain recombines TRBV9 with TRBJ2-1; the match to TRBD2 covers 7 bases. Trimming cost V 0 bases and J 3 bases; bases outside gene matches: 6. The V gene's germline CDR1 is SGDLS and CDR2 YYNGEE. The length of the CDR3 is 16 residues. CDR3: CASSVGLAANYNEQFF. CDR3 nucleotide sequence: TGTGCCAGCAGCGTAGGGCTAGCGGCCAACTACAATGAGCAGTTCTTC.

The table lists this clonotype with a few counts. J is TRBJ2-3 and V is TRBV7-2; 7 nucleotides match TRBD1. V trimming: 5 bases; J trimming: 2 bases; junction bases outside the gene matches: 7. Per germline, CDR1 SGHTA and CDR2 FQGNSA. This CDR3 has 15 amino acids. This CDR3 is CASSPGGQITDTQYF. The CDR3 nucleotides read TGTGCCAGCAGCCCTGGGGGACAGATCACAGATACGCAGTATTTT.

The chain uses TRBV5-1 and TRBJ2-2; TRBD1 is a possible D gene (5 bases). CDR1 SGHRS and CDR2 YFSETQ come from the germline V gene. The length of the CDR3 is 17 residues. V gave up 2 bases and J gave up 1 base, with 15 bases separating them. This chain's CDR3 is CASSLTRQILNTGELFF. In nucleotides, the CDR3 is TGCGCCAGCAGCTTAACAAGACAGATTTTGAACACCGGGGAGCTGTTTTTT. Based on the CDR3 plus reference TRBV5-1 and TRBJ2-2, the full variable domain is KAGVTQTPRYLIKTRGQQVTLSCSPISGHRSVSWYQQTPGQGLQFLFEYFSETQRNKGNFPGRFSGRQFSNSRSEMNVSTLELGDSALYLCASSLTRQILNTGELFFGEGSRLTVL.

In its sample, this clonotype was seen a few times. V usage is TRBV4-1 and J usage is TRBJ2-3; D is unresolved. Germline CDR1 is MGHRA and CDR2 is YSYEKL. The CDR3 spans 15 residues. V was shortened by 2 bases and J by 1 base, with 10 bases between the two germline ends. CDR3 sequence (DNA): TGCGCCAGCAGCCAATCTATCCGGGGCACAGATACGCAGTATTTT. This sequence encodes CASSQSIRGTDTQYF.

This clonotype was found a few times. The chain joins TRBV5-5 to TRBJ2-5, with D perhaps TRBD2 (5 bases). Germline V gene sequence: CDR1 SGHKS, CDR2 YYEKEE (reference sequence). The CDR3 is made up of 13 amino acids. Deletions cut 4 bases from V and 2 bases from J, with 9 bases between. CDR3 bases: TGTGCCAGCAGCCAGAGCGGACAAGAGACCCAGTACTTC. Translating gives CASSQSGQETQYF.

In this sample, this clonotype turned up a few times. The chain links TRBV5-4 to TRBJ1-1, with D perhaps matching TRBD1 (6 bases). The CDR3 has 12 residues. The ends were cut back, 6 bases at V and 4 bases at J, with 10 bases in the middle. Germline CDR1 reads SGHNT; CDR2 reads YYREEE (reference sequence). This CDR3 is CASTAGATEAFF. CDR3 nucleotide sequence: TGTGCCAGCACCGCAGGGGCCACTGAAGCTTTCTTT.

V usage is TRBV5-5 and J usage is TRBJ2-3; D uncertain. The CDR3 is made up of 17 amino acids. V was clipped by 3 bases and J by 0 bases, with 17 bases between them. Germline-derived CDR1 and CDR2 are SGHKS and YYEKEE (reference sequence). The CDR3 spells CASSWVSSRSSTDTQYF. In DNA, the CDR3 is TGTGCCAGCAGCTGGGTCTCGTCCAGGAGTAGCACAGATACGCAGTATTTT.

This clonotype has just a few counts. The chain employs TRBV6-5 and TRBJ2-5, with 8 positions matching TRBD1. The CDR3 spans 15 residues. Germline CDR1 is MNHEY and CDR2 is SVGAGI. Trimming took 2 bases from V and 4 from J; bases not matched to a gene: 6. CDR3 nucleotide sequence: TGTGCCAGCAGTTACGTGGACAGGGTTCGAGAGACCCAGTACTTC. Amino acids: CASSYVDRVRETQYF.

This clonotype was counted ten times or more. The genes are TRBV5-5 and TRBJ2-5, with 7 bases that match TRBD1. The germline gives CDR1 SGHKS, CDR2 YYEKEE (reference sequence). This CDR3 is built from 13 residues. J was trimmed by 4 bases and V by 4 bases; bases with no gene match: 4. The CDR3 sequence: CASSRQGRETQYF. CDR3 DNA: TGTGCCAGCAGCCGACAGGGTCGAGAGACCCAGTACTTC.

V is TRBV19 and J is TRBJ1-2; the D gene is possibly TRBD1 (5 bases). V was shortened by 7 bases and J by 2 bases, with 8 bases between the two germline ends. The V gene's germline CDR1 is LNHDA and CDR2 SQIVND (reference sequence). This CDR3 spans 12 amino acids. CDR3 amino acids: CASKEGNYGYTF. The CDR3 nucleotides are TGTGCCAGTAAAGAGGGGAACTATGGCTACACCTTC.

This clonotype was detected a few times. The chain combines TRBV28 with TRBJ2-7, with 8 bases lining up with TRBD1. Losses at the gene ends were 7 bases for V and 0 bases for J; bases not matched to a gene: 17. Germline V gene data show CDR1 as MDHEN and CDR2 as SYDVKM. The CDR3 contains 18 residues. Here the CDR3 DNA reads TGTGCCAGCACCTCTTGGGAAGGGACAGGCCCGGCCTCCTACGAGCAGTACTTC. Amino acids: CASTSWEGTGPASYEQYF.

This clonotype turned up a few times. The chain uses TRBV20-1 and TRBJ2-1; 7 nucleotides agree with TRBD2. Germline V gene lookup returns CDR1 DFQATT and CDR2 SNEGSKA (reference sequence). Trimming took 3 bases from V and 2 from J; bases not matched to a gene: 10. The CDR3 is made up of 16 amino acids. CDR3 in amino acids: CSASRPRLAPYNEQFF. Here the CDR3 DNA reads TGCAGTGCTAGTAGACCACGACTAGCTCCCTACAATGAGCAGTTCTTC.

This sequence joins TRBV10-3 and TRBJ2-7; TRBD2 agrees at 8 bases. After removal of 3 bases from V and 3 bases from J, the junction contained 7 bases not matched to a gene. Germline CDR1 reads ENHRY; CDR2 reads SYGVKD. The CDR3 length is 15 residues. Here the CDR3 reads CAISDSSGKGYEQYF. The CDR3 DNA reads as TGTGCCATCAGTGATAGTAGCGGGAAGGGCTACGAGCAGTACTTC.

This clonotype was recorded a few times. The chain has TRBV20-1 and TRBJ2-3; TRBD1 agrees at 7 bases. V dropped 4 bases and J dropped 0; count of bases not matched to a gene: 10. From germline, CDR1 is DFQATT and CDR2 SNEGSKA (reference sequence). The CDR3 length is 16 residues. CDR3: CSATPDRAYSTDTQYF. DNA of the CDR3: TGCAGTGCTACCCCAGACAGGGCTTATAGCACAGATACGCAGTATTTT.

This clonotype has at least ten counts. The chain links TRBV4-2 to TRBJ2-2; no firm D call. CDR3 length equals 15 residues. Trimming took 0 bases from V and 8 from J, leaving 13 bases between them. Germline-derived CDR1 and CDR2 are LGHNA and YNFKEQ. This CDR3 reads CASSQDLRAPGELFF. In DNA, the CDR3 is TGTGCCAGCAGCCAAGATCTTCGGGCCCCGGGGGAGCTGTTTTTT.

This clonotype was picked up a small number of times. The chain couples TRBV20-1 to TRBJ2-7; D is possibly TRBD2 (6 bases). Germline CDR1 reads DFQATT; CDR2 reads SNEGSKA (reference sequence). There are 15 residues in the CDR3. Trimming pared 6 bases from V and 0 bases from J, leaving 18 bases between. The CDR3 sequence: CSALSGGATSYEQYF. CDR3 nucleotides: TGCAGTGCGCTCTCGGGCGGGGCGACCTCCTACGAGCAGTACTTC.

The chain uses TRBV7-2 and TRBJ1-6, with a weak D call TRBD1 (6 bases). CDR1 is SGHTA, CDR2 FQGNSA, per germline. V lost 3 bases and J 7 bases, leaving 16 bases between the germline ends. CDR3 length equals 16 residues. CDR3 residues: CASSFIWDILNSPLHF. The CDR3 DNA is TGTGCCAGCAGCTTTATCTGGGACATTCTCAATTCACCCCTCCACTTT.

This chain joins TRBV12-3 or TRBV12-4 and TRBJ1-1, with no clear D. V was pared by 5 bases and J by 0 bases, with 10 bases between. CDR3 size: 14 residues. This CDR3 reads CASSTGRMNTEAFF. CDR3 in DNA: TGTGCCAGCAGTACTGGACGGATGAACACTGAAGCTTTCTTT.

The table lists this clonotype with many counts. Relative to the germline gene, one junction end is altered; a read error may explain this. The CDR3 reads CASSRTDYGYTF. The CDR3, as DNA: TGCGCCAGCAGTCGGACAGACTATGGCTACACCTTC. The chain carries TRBV5-6 and TRBJ1-2; D possibly corresponds to TRBD1 (6 bases). Germline V gene data show CDR1 as SGHDT and CDR2 as YYEEEE. The CDR3 covers 12 residues.

The chain combines TRBV12-3 or TRBV12-4 with TRBJ2-1; 7 bases line up with TRBD2. The length of the CDR3 is 15 residues. Germline trimming cut 4 bases from V and 0 bases from J; bases unmatched to any gene: 3. CDR3 DNA sequence: TGTGCCAGCAGTTCTCGGACTAGCTCCTACAATGAGCAGTTCTTC. Translated: CASSSRTSSYNEQFF.